This entry lists 25 T cell receptor beta chains sequenced from one sample in a study of cytomegalovirus exposure and HLA in healthy donors (dated by TCRdb to about 2017). Libraries were constructed by the immunoSEQ multiplex PCR assay. For the multiplex PCR, a mixture combining 60 forward primers for TCR Vbeta segments and 13 reverse primers for TCR Jbeta segments was used. TCRdb mirrors the immuneACCESS table, restricted to in-frame sequences. Some clones are absent from its copies; in checked studies, under half trace to an unresolved V gene, and the reason for the others is unknown. The sample records approximately 130,000 clones, about 83% of which are singletons. The ten largest clones capture about 5% of the sample. The sample comprised PBMCs. The source of these receptors is a woman aged 25 to 45 in good health and CMV-seronegative.

This chain connects TRBV19 to TRBJ1-4; 8 bases map to TRBD1. V gave up 7 bases and J gave up 6 bases; unmatched junction bases: 4. The CDR3 loop spans 13 amino acids. Per germline, CDR1 LNHDA and CDR2 SQIVND (reference sequence). In nucleotides, the CDR3 is TGTGCCAGTACCTCGGGACAGGATGAAAAACTGTTTTTT. It specifies CASTSGQDEKLFF.

This clone was seen only a few times. The chain has TRBV19 and TRBJ1-4, with 9 bases that match TRBD1. From germline, CDR1 is LNHDA and CDR2 SQIVND (reference sequence). The CDR3 contains 13 residues. With V trimmed by 4 bases and J by 14 bases, 8 bases remained unmatched. The CDR3 nucleotides are TGTGCCAGTAGTACTCGACAGGGGGACCGGCTGTTTTTT. Translated, it gives CASSTRQGDRLFF.

This clone was counted a single time. The chain uses TRBV7-9 and TRBJ2-7, with 10 bases fitting TRBD2. The ends lost 3 bases at V and 1 base at J; junction bases unmatched: 3. Germline CDR1 reads SEHNR; CDR2 reads FQNEAQ (reference sequence). CDR3 length: 15 residues. This CDR3 is CASSFTSGDSYEQYF. The CDR3 DNA sequence: TGTGCCAGCAGCTTTACTAGCGGGGATTCCTACGAGCAGTACTTC.

This rearrangement joins TRBV28 to TRBJ2-7; TRBD1 matches at 9 bases. CDR1 and CDR2 (germline): MDHEN, SYDVKM. This CDR3 region has 14 residues. Trimming cost V 4 bases and J 4 bases; bases outside gene matches: 5. As DNA, the CDR3 is TGTGCCAGCAGTTACAGGGGGCGGCAATACGAGCAGTACTTC. Encoded protein: CASSYRGRQYEQYF.

The rearrangement uses TRBV5-1 and TRBJ2-7, with D tentatively TRBD1 (6 bases). Trimming stripped 5 bases from V and 6 bases from J, with 18 bases between. Germline lookup yields CDR1 SGHRS and CDR2 YFSETQ. This CDR3 has 14 residues. CDR3 residues: CASRPDTGSGEQYF. The CDR3 region has the DNA TGCGCCAGCAGACCTGACACAGGGAGCGGCGAGCAGTACTTC.

This clone was seen a few times. The chain joins TRBV19 to TRBJ2-6, with D hard to call. CDR3 length: 15 amino acids. Germline assignment: CDR1 LNHDA and CDR2 SQIVND (reference sequence). V lost 3 bases and J 0 bases, leaving 6 bases between the germline ends. Here the CDR3 DNA reads TGTGCCAGTAGTATTTACTACTCTGGGGCCAACGTCCTGACTTTC. Its translation: CASSIYYSGANVLTF. Full variable domain (missing parts from reference TRBV19 and TRBJ2-6): DGGITQSPKYLFRKEGQNVTLSCEQNLNHDAMYWYRQDPGQGLRLIYYSQIVNDFQKGDIAEGYSVSREKKESFPLTVTSAQKNPTAFYLCASSIYYSGANVLTFGAGSRLTVL.

The chain couples TRBV7-2 to TRBJ1-6; D gene uncertain. The CDR3 extends over 12 amino acids. Trimming shortened V by 3 bases and J by 16 bases, and 13 bases separated the two germline ends. Germline CDR1 and CDR2: SGHTA and FQGNSA. CDR3 protein: CASSFDEPVLHF. The CDR3 DNA reads TGTGCCAGCAGCTTCGATGAGCCCGTTCTCCACTTT.

The chain combines TRBV20-1 with TRBJ2-7, with D unclear. In germline, CDR1 is DFQATT, CDR2 SNEGSKA (reference sequence). The CDR3 sequence is 10 residues long. CDR3 loop: CSGLSYEQYF. The CDR3 DNA sequence: TGCAGCGGGTTAAGCTACGAGCAGTACTTC.

The rearrangement joins TRBV6-4 to TRBJ1-2; 9 nucleotides line up with TRBD1. In germline, CDR1 is MRHNA, CDR2 SNTAGT. Trimming removed 0 bases from V and 2 bases from J; junction bases left unmatched: 1. This CDR3 region has 15 residues. CDR3 residues: CASSDSGQGNYGYTF. CDR3 nucleotide sequence: TGTGCCAGCAGTGACTCCGGACAGGGGAACTATGGCTACACCTTC.

The chain combines TRBV21-1 with TRBJ2-5; TRBD2 was called by the table and not checked on the DNA. TRBV21-1 is classified as a pseudogene. This CDR3 is built from 19 residues. Written as DNA, the CDR3 is TGTGCCAGCAGCACTAACAGGGGGAGGACTAGCGGGGCCCAAGAGACCCAGTACTTC. Its translation: CASSTNRGRTSGAQETQYF.

This clone was found once. The CDR3 nucleotides are TGTGCCAGCAGCTTAGTGGAGGGTTACGAGCAGTACTTC. This codes for CASSLVEGYEQYF. V is TRBV7-6 and J is TRBJ2-7; tentative D call: TRBD2 (6 bases). The germline CDR1 and CDR2 sequences are SGHVS and FNYEAQ. This CDR3 is built from 13 residues. Trimming took off 1 base at V and 4 bases at J, with 8 bases between the two ends.

The J gene is TRBJ1-6, the V gene TRBV4-3, with 7 bases that match TRBD1. This CDR3 region has 15 residues. Germline lookup yields CDR1 LGHNA and CDR2 YSLEER. With 4 bases clipped from V and 7 bases from J, the junction kept 7 bases outside the gene matches. The CDR3 loop reads CASSLDRVPNSPLHF. DNA of the CDR3: TGCGCCAGCAGCCTTGACAGGGTGCCGAATTCACCCCTCCACTTT.

This chain uses TRBV28 with TRBJ2-3; 7 bases map to TRBD1. This CDR3 is 14 amino acids long. The J segment lost 0 bases and the V segment lost 6 bases, leaving 3 bases of the junction unmatched. Germline loops: CDR1 MDHEN, CDR2 SYDVKM. CDR3 sequence: CASRHRGSTDTQYF. CDR3 in DNA: TGTGCCAGCAGACACAGGGGAAGCACAGATACGCAGTATTTT.

The rearrangement links TRBV6-6 to TRBJ2-7; the match to TRBD1 covers 9 bases. V dropped 6 bases and J dropped 4; count of bases not matched to a gene: 4. CDR1 is MNHNY, CDR2 SVGAGI, per germline (reference sequence). This CDR3 spans 13 amino acids. CDR3: CASRSGQGYEQYF. The CDR3 DNA reads as TGTGCCAGCAGGTCTGGACAGGGGTACGAGCAGTACTTC.

As DNA, the CDR3 is TGTGCCACCAGCCCCCGGCCCGGGACCGGGGAGCTGTTTTTT. It specifies CATSPRPGTGELFF. The chain recombines TRBV15 with TRBJ2-2; the D is unclear. The CDR3 has 14 amino acids. Trimming took off 5 bases at V and 5 bases at J, with 12 bases between the two ends. Germline V gives CDR1 LNHNV, CDR2 YYDKDF (reference sequence).

The V gene is TRBV5-4, the J gene TRBJ1-2; D possibly corresponds to TRBD1 (5 bases). CDR1 and CDR2 from the germline V gene are SGHNT and YYREEE (reference sequence). The CDR3 runs to 15 residues. The ends were cut back, 0 bases at V and 3 bases at J, with 12 bases in the middle. The CDR3 DNA sequence: TGTGCCAGCAGCTTGGGGGAAGGGGTGTACTATGGCTACACCTTC. Translation gives CASSLGEGVYYGYTF.

This chain joins TRBV30 and TRBJ1-2, with TRBD1 matching over 9 bases. This CDR3 is built from 13 residues. V was clipped by 8 bases and J by 4 bases; unmatched bases: 8. Germline V lookup: CDR1 GTSNPN, CDR2 SVGIG (reference sequence). The CDR3: CASPGQGPYGYTF. The CDR3 nucleotides are TGTGCCAGTCCGGGACAGGGTCCCTATGGCTACACCTTC.

V and J are TRBV27 and TRBJ2-7, with a weak D call TRBD2 (6 bases). The CDR3 extends over 13 amino acids. Trimming took off 2 bases at V and 7 bases at J, with 12 bases between the two ends. Germline-derived CDR1 and CDR2 are MNHEY and SMNVEV (reference sequence). The CDR3 coding sequence is TGTGCCAGCAGTTTAGTCTCCGGAGGGGAGCAGTACTTC. Its protein is CASSLVSGGEQYF.

The rearrangement links TRBV28 to TRBJ1-4, with TRBD1 matching 7 bases. CDR3 length equals 16 residues. V was clipped by 2 bases and J by 3 bases; unmatched bases: 6. Germline loops: CDR1 MDHEN, CDR2 SYDVKM. The CDR3 protein is CASSLADRVANEKLFF. CDR3 nucleotide sequence: TGTGCCAGCAGTTTAGCAGACAGGGTTGCTAATGAAAAACTGTTTTTT.

The chain joins TRBV9 to TRBJ2-1, with D possibly matching TRBD2 (5 bases). V lost 4 bases, J lost 6 bases, and 29 bases lay in between. The CDR3 sequence is 19 residues long. The germline V gene has CDR1 SGDLS and CDR2 YYNGEE. The CDR3 loop reads CASSLSSSQAVPKGNEQFF. CDR3 nucleotide sequence: TGTGCCAGCAGCCTATCGAGCTCCCAAGCGGTCCCGAAGGGCAATGAGCAGTTCTTC.

V usage is TRBV30 and J usage is TRBJ2-7; maybe TRBD1 (6 bases). V lost 2 bases and J lost 6, with 14 bases in between. Germline values: CDR1 GTSNPN, CDR2 SVGIG (reference sequence). The CDR3 runs 13 residues. CDR3 nucleotide sequence: TGTGCCTGGAGTCAAACAGGGCTACGCGAGCAGTACTTC. Residues: CAWSQTGLREQYF.

Many counts were recorded for this clone. CDR3 amino acids: CASSLVQGNTEAFF. The CDR3 nucleotides read TGTGCCAGCAGCTTGGTTCAGGGGAACACTGAAGCTTTCTTT. J is TRBJ1-1 and V is TRBV5-4, with D tentatively TRBD1 (5 bases). The CDR3 covers 14 residues. Germline CDR1 SGHNT, CDR2 YYREEE (reference sequence). Trimming took off 0 bases at V and 1 base at J, with 7 bases between the two ends.

About this clone: One end of the junction is discordant with germline, which a read error may explain. The gene calls are TRBV7-9 and TRBJ1-2, with 9 bases matching TRBD1. The germline CDR1 and CDR2 sequences are SEHNR and FQNEAQ (reference sequence). The CDR3 has 16 residues. The CDR3 region has the DNA TGTTCCAGCAGCTCAACTAGGACAGGGGAAAACTATGGCTACACCTTC. Translating gives CSSSSTRTGENYGYTF.

V is TRBV11-2 and J is TRBJ1-1; D possibly corresponds to TRBD1 (5 bases). The V and J ends lost 0 bases and 2 bases respectively, with 7 bases between them. CDR3 length: 14 amino acids. In germline, CDR1 is SGHAT, CDR2 FQNNGV. In nucleotides, the CDR3 is TGTGCCAGCAGCTTAGATACAGGCAACACTGAAGCTTTCTTT. Its protein is CASSLDTGNTEAFF.

The chain is built from TRBV29-1 and TRBJ2-2; 12 nucleotides align to TRBD1. Looked up from germline, CDR1 is SQVTM and CDR2 is ANQGSEA. The CDR3 totals 15 residues. Germline trimming cut 4 bases from V and 6 bases from J; bases unmatched to any gene: 6. CDR3 nucleotide sequence: TGCAGCGTTGTACCGGGACAGGGGGCAGCCGGGGAGCTGTTTTTT. The encoded protein is CSVVPGQGAAGELFF.